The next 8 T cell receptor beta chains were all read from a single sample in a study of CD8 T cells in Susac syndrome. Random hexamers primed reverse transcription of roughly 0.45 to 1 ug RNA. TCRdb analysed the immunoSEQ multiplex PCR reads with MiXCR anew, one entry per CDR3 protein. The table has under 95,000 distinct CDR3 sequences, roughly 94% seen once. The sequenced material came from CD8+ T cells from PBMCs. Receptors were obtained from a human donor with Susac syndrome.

This CDR3 reads CASSIGASGSETQYF. The CDR3 DNA reads as TGTGCCAGCAGCATAGGGGCCAGCGGGAGTGAGACCCAGTACTTC. The chain couples TRBV5-8 to TRBJ2-5; 8 bases line up with TRBD2. The V gene's germline CDR1 is SGHTS and CDR2 YDEGEE. Trimming took 4 bases from V and 5 from J; bases not matched to a gene: 10. The CDR3 is 15 residues long.

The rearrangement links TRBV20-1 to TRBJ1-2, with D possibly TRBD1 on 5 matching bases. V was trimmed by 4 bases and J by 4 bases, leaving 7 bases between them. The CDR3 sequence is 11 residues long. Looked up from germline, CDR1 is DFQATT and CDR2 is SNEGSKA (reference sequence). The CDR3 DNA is TGCAGTGCTACAGGGTCCTATGGCTACACCTTC. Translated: CSATGSYGYTF.

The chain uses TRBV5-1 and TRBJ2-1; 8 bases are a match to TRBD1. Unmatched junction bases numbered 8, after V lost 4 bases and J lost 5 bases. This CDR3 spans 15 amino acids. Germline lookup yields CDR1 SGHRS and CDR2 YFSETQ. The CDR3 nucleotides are TGCGCCAGCAGCCTTACCGGGACAGGAAACAATGAGCAGTTCTTC. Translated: CASSLTGTGNNEQFF. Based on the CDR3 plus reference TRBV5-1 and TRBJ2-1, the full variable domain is KAGVTQTPRYLIKTRGQQVTLSCSPISGHRSVSWYQQTPGQGLQFLFEYFSETQRNKGNFPGRFSGRQFSNSRSEMNVSTLELGDSALYLCASSLTGTGNNEQFFGPGTRLTVL.

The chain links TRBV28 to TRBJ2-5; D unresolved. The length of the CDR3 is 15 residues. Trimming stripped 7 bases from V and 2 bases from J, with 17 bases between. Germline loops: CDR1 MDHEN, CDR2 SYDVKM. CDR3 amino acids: CASTALQYRQETQYF. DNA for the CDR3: TGTGCCAGCACCGCACTACAGTACCGTCAAGAGACCCAGTACTTC.

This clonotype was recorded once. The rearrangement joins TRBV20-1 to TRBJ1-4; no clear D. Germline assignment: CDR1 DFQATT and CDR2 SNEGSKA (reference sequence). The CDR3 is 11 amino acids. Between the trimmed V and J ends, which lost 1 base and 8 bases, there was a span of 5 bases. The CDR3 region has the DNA TGCAGTGCTAGAGTTGAGGAAAAACTGTTTTTT. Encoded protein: CSARVEEKLFF.

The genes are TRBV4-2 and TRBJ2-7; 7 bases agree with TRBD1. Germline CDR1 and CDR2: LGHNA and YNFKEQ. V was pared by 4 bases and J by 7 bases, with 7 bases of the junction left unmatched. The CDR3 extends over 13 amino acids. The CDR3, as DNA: TGTGCCAGCAGCCGGACAGGAGACCTTGAGCAGTACTTC. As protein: CASSRTGDLEQYF.

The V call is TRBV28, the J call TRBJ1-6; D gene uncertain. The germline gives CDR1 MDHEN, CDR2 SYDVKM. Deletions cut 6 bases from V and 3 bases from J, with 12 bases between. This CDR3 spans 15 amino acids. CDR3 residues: CASSPENFYNSPLHF. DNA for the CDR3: TGTGCCAGCAGCCCGGAGAACTTCTATAATTCACCCCTCCACTTT.

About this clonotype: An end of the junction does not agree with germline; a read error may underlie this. CDR3 in DNA: TGTGCCAGCAGCTTAGATAGGAGCTCTGGTGCCAACGTCCTGACTTTC. Amino acid sequence: CASSLDRSSGANVLTF. This sequence joins TRBV13 and TRBJ2-6, with D hard to call. CDR1 PRHDT and CDR2 FYEKMQ come from the germline V gene (reference sequence). This CDR3 is built from 16 residues.